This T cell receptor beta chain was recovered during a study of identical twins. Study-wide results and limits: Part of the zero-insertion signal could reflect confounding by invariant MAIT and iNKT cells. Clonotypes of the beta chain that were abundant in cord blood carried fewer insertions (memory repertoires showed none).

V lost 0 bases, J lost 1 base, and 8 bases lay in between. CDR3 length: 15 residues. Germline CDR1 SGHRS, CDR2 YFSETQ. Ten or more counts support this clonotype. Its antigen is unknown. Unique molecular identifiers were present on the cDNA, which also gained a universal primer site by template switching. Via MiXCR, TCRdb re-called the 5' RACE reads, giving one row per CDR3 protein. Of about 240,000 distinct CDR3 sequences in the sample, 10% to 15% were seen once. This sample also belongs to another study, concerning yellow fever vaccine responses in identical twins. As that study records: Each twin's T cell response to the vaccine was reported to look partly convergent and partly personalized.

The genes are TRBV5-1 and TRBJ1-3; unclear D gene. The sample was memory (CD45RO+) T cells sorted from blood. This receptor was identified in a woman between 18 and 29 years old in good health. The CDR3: CASSLDQRSGNTIYF. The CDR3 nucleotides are TGCGCCAGCAGCTTGGATCAGAGGTCTGGAAACACCATATATTTT.